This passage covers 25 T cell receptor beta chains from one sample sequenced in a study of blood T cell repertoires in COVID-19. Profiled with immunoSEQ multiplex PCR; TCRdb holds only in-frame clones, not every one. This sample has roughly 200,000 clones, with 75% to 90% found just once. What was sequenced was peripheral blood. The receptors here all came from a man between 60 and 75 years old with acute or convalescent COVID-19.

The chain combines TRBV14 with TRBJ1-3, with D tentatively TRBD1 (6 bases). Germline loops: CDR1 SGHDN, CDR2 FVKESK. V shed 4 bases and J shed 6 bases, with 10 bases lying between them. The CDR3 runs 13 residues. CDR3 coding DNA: TGTGCCAGCAGCCCGGGACAACAAAACACCATATATTTT. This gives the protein CASSPGQQNTIYF.

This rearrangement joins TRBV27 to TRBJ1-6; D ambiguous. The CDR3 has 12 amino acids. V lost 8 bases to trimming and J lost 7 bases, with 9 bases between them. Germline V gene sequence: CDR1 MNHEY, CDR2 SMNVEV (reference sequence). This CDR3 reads CASQYGNSPLHF. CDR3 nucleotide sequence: TGTGCCAGCCAATACGGGAATTCACCCCTCCACTTT.

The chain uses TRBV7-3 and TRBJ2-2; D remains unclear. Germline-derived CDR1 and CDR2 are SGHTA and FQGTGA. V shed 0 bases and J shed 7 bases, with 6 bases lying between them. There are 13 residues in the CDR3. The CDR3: CASSLTEHGELFF. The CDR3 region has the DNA TGTGCCAGCAGCTTAACTGAGCACGGGGAGCTGTTTTTT.

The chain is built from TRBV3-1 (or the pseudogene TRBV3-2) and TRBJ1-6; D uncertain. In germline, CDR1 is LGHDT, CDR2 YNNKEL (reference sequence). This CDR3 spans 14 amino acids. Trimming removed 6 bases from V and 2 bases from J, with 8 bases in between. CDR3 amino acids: CASRPGTYNSPLHF. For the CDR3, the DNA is TGTGCCAGCAGACCCGGGACCTATAATTCACCCCTCCACTTT.

CDR3 sequence: CATSDPLGGRETQYF. The CDR3, as DNA: TGTGCCACCAGTGACCCTCTTGGGGGCAGAGAGACCCAGTACTTC. This sequence joins TRBV24-1 and TRBJ2-5, with D maybe TRBD1 (6 bases). CDR3 length equals 15 residues. Trimming pared 4 bases from V and 4 bases from J, leaving 15 bases between. Germline V gene lookup returns CDR1 KGHDR and CDR2 SFDVKD.

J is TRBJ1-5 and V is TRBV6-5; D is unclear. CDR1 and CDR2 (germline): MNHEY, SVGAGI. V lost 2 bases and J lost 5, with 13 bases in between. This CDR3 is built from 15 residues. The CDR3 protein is CASSYDGVKYQPQHF. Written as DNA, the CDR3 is TGTGCCAGCAGTTACGACGGAGTAAAGTATCAGCCCCAGCATTTT.

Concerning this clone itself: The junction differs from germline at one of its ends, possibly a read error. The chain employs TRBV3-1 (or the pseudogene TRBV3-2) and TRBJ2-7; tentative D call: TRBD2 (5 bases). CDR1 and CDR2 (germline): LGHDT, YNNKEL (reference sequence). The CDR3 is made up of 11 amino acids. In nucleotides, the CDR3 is TGTGCCAGCAGCCAAGGACTATCCAAGGACTTC. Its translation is CASSQGLSKDF.

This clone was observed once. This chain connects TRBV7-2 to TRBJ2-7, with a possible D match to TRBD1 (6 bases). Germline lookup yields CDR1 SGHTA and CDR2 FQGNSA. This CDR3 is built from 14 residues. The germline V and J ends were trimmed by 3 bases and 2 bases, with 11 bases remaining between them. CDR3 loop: CASSLGRGTYEQYF. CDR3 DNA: TGTGCCAGCAGCTTGGGCAGGGGAACCTACGAGCAGTACTTC.

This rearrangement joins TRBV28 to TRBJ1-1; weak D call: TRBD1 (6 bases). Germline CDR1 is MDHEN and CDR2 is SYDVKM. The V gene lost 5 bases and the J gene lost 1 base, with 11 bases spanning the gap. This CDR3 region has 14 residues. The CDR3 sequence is CASSVGQPNTEAFF. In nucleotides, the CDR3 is TGTGCCAGCAGTGTAGGACAGCCGAACACTGAAGCTTTCTTT.

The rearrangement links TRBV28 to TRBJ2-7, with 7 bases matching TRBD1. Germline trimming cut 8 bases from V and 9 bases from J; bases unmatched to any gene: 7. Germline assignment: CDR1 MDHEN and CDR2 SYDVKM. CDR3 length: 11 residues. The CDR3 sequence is CASGQDLVQYF. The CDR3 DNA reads TGTGCCAGCGGACAGGACCTCGTGCAGTACTTC.

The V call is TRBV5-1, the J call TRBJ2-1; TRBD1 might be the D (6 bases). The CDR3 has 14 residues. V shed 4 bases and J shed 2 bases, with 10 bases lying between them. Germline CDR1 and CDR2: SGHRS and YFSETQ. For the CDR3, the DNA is TGCGCCAGCAGCCCGGGACATCCCTACAATGAGCAGTTCTTC. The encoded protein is CASSPGHPYNEQFF.

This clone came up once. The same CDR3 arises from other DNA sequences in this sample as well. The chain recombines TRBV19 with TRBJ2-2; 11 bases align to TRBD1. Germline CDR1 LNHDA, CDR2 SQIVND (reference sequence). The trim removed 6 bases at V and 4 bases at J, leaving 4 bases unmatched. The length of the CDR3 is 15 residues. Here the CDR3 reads CASRGQGAGTGELFF. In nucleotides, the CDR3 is TGTGCCAGTAGAGGACAGGGGGCCGGCACCGGGGAGCTGTTTTTT.

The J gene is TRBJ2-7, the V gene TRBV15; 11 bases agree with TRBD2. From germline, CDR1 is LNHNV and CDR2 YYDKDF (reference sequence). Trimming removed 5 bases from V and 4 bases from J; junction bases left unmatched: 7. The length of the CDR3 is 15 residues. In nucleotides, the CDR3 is TGTGCCACCAGCCAAGACCGACTAGCGGGGTACGAGCAGTACTTC. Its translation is CATSQDRLAGYEQYF.

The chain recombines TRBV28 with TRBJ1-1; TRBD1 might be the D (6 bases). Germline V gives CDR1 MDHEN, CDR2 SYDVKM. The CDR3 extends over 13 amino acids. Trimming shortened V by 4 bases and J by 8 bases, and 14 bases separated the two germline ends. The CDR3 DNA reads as TGTGCCAGCAGTTCATCTCCCGGGACAGAAGCTTTCTTT. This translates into CASSSSPGTEAFF.

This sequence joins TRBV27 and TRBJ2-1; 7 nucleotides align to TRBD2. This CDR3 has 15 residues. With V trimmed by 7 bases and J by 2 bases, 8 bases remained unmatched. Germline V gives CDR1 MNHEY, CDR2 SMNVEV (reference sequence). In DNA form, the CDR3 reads TGTGCCAGCACCACATCTAGCGGACCCTACAATGAGCAGTTCTTC. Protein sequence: CASTTSSGPYNEQFF.

CDR3: CASSYGRGEAEAFF. In DNA form, the CDR3 reads TGTGCCAGCAGTTACGGGCGGGGGGAAGCTGAAGCTTTCTTT. The genes are TRBV6-2 or TRBV6-3 and TRBJ1-1, with D possibly matching TRBD1 (5 bases). The CDR3 contains 14 residues. Trimming took 2 bases from V and 6 from J, leaving 13 bases between them. Germline CDR1 is MNHEY and CDR2 is SVGEGT.

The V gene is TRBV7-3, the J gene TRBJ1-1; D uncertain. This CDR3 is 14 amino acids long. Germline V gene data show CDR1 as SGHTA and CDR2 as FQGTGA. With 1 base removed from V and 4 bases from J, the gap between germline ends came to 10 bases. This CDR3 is CASSLIGESTEAFF. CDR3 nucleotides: TGTGCCAGCAGCTTAATCGGGGAGAGCACTGAAGCTTTCTTT.

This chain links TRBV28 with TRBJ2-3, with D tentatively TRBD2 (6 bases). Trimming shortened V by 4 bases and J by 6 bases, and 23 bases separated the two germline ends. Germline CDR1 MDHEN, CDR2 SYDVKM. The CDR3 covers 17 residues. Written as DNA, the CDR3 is TGTGCCAGCAGTTATCCGATACTGGGACTCGCGTTGGATACGCAGTATTTT. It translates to CASSYPILGLALDTQYF.

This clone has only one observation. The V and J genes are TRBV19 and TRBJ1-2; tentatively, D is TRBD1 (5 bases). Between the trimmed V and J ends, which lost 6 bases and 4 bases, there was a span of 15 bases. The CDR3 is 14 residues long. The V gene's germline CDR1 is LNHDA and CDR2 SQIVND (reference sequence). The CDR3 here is CASRPEWGGYGYTF. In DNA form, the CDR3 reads TGTGCCAGTAGACCCGAGTGGGGCGGCTATGGCTACACCTTC.

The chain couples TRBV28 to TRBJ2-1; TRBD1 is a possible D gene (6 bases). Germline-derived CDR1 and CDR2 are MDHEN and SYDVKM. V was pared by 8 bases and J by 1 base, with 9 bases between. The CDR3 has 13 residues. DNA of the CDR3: TGTGCCAGCGACAGGACGTCCTACAATGAGCAGTTCTTC. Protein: CASDRTSYNEQFF.

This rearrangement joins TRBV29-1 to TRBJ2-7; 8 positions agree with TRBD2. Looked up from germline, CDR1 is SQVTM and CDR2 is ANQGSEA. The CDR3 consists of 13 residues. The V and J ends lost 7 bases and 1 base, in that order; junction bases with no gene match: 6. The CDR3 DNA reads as TGCAGCGCAAGCGGGAGATCGTCCTACGAGCAGTACTTC. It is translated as CSASGRSSYEQYF.

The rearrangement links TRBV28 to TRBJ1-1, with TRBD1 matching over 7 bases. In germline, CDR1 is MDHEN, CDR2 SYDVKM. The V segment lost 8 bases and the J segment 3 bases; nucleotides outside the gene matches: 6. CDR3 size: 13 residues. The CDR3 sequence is CASGNGQDTEAFF. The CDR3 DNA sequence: TGTGCCAGCGGAAATGGACAGGACACTGAAGCTTTCTTT.

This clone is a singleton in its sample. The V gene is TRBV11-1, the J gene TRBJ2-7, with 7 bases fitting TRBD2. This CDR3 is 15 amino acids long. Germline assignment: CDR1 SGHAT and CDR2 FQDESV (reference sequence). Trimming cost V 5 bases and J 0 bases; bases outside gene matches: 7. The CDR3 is CASSRGDSGSYEQYF. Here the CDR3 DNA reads TGTGCCAGCAGCCGGGGGGACTCGGGCTCCTACGAGCAGTACTTC.

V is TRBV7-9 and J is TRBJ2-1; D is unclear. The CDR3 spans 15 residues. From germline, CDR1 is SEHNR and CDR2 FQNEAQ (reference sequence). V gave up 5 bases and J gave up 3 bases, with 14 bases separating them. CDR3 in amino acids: CASSPMAAGYNEQFF. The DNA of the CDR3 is TGTGCCAGCAGCCCCATGGCGGCTGGCTACAATGAGCAGTTCTTC.

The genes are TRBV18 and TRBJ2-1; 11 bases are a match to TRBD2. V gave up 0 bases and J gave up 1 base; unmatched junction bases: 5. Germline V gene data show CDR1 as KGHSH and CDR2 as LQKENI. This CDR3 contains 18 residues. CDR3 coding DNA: TGTGCCAGCTCACCACCTGGGACTAGCGGTAGTTCCTACAATGAGCAGTTCTTC. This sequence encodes CASSPPGTSGSSYNEQFF.